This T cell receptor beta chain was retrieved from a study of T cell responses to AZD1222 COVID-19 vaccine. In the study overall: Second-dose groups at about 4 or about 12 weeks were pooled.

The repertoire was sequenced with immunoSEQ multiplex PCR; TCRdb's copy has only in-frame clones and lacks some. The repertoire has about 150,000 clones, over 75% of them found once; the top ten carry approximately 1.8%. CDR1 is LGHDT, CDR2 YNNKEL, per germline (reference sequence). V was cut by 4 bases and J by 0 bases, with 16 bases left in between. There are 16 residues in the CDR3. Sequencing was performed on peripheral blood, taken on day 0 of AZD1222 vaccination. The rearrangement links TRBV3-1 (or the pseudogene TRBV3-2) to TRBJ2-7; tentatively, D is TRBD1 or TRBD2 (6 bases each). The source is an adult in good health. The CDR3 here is CASSRGADTNSYEQYF. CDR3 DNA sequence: TGTGCCAGCAGCCGGGGGGCAGACACCAACTCCTACGAGCAGTACTTC.